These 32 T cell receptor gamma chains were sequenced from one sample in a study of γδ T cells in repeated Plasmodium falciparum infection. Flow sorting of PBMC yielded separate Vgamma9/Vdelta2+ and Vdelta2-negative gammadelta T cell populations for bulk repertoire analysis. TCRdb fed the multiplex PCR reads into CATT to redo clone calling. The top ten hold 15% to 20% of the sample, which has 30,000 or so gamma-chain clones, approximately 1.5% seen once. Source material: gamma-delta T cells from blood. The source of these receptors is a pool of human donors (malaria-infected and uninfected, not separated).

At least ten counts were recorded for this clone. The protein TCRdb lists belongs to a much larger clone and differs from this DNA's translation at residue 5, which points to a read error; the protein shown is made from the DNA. Written as DNA, the CDR3 is TGTGCCACCTGGAGCCGAACGAAGAAACTCTTT. This sequence encodes CATWSRTKKLF. The chain combines TRGV8 with TRGJ1 or TRGJ2. TCRdb supplies no J gene; here it was assigned by aligning the nucleotide sequence to germline. The J segment lost 10 bases and the V segment lost 6 bases, leaving 9 bases of the junction unmatched. There are 11 residues in the CDR3. The germline gives CDR1 VENAVY, CDR2 YDSYNSRV.

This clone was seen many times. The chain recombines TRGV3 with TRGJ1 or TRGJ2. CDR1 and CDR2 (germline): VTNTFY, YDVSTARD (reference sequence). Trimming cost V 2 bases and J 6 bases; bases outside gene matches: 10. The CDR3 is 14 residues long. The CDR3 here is CATWDTPFCYKKLF. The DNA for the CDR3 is TGTGCCACCTGGGACACTCCTTTTTGTTATAAGAAACTCTTT.

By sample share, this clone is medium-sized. CDR3 residues: CALWEVGPELGKKIKVF. The CDR3 region has the DNA TGTGCCTTGTGGGAGGTGGGACCGGAGTTGGGCAAAAAAATCAAGGTATTT. This chain connects TRGV9 to TRGJP. Germline V gives CDR1 GITISATS, CDR2 ISYDGTV (reference sequence). V trimming: 0 bases; J trimming: 7 bases; junction bases outside the gene matches: 6. The CDR3 length is 17 residues.

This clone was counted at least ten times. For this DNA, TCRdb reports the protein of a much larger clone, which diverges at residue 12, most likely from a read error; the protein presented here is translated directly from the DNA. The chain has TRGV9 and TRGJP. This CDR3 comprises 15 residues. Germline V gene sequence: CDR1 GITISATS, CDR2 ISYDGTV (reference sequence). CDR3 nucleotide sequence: TGTGCCTTGTGGGAGGTGCGTCCGGGCAAAAAAACCAAGGTATTT. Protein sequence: CALWEVRPGKKTKVF.

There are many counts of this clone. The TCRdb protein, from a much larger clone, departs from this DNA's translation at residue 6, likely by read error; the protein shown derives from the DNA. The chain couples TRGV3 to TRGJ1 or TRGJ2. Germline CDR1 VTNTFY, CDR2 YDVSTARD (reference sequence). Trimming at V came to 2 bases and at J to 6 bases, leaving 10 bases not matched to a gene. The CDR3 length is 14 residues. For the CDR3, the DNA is TGTGCCACCTGGGACATTCCGGGGGGTTATAAGAAACTCTTT. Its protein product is CATWDIPGGYKKLF.

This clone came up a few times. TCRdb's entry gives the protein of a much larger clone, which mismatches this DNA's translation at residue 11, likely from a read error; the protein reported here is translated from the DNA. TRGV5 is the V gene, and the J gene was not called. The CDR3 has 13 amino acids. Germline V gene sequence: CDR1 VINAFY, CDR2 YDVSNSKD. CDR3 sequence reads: CATWDRLDWIRTF. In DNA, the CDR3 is TGTGCCACCTGGGACAGGCTTGATTGGATCAGGACGTTT.

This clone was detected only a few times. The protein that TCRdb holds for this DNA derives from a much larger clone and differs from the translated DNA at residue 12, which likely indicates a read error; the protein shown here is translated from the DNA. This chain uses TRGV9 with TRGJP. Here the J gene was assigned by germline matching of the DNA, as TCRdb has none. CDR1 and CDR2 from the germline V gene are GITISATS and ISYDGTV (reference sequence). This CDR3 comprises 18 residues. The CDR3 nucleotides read TGTGCCTTGTGGGACCAGGGCGCTTTTGGGTTGAGCAAAAAAATCAAGGTATTT. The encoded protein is CALWDQGAFGLSKKIKVF.

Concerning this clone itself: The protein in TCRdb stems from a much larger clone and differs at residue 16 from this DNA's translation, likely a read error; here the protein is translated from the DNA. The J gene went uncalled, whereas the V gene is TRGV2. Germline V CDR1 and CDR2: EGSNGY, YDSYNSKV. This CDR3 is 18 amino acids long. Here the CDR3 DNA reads TGTGCCACCTGGGACGGGCGAGGAATATATAGTAGTGATTGGATCAGGACGTTT. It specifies CATWDGRGIYSSDWIRTF.

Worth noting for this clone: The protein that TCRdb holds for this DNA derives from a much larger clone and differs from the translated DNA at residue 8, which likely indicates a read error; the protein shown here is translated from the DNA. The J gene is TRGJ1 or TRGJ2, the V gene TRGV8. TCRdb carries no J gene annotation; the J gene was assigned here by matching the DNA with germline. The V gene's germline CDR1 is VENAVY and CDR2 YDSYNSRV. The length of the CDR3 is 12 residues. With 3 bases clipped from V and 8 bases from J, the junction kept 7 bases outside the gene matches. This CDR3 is CATWDLGHKKLF. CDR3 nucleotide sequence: TGTGCCACCTGGGATTTGGGCCATAAGAAACTCTTT.

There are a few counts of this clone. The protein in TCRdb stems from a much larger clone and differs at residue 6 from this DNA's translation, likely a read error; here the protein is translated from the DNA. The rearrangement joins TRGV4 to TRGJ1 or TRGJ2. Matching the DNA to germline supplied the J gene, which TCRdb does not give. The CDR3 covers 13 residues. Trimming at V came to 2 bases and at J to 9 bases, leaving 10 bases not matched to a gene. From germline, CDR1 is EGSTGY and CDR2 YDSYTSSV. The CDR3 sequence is CATWDEPWSKKLF. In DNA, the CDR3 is TGTGCCACCTGGGATGAGCCGTGGAGTAAGAAACTCTTT.

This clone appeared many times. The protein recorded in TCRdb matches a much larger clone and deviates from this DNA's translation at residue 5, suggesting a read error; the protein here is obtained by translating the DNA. As DNA, the CDR3 is TGTGCCTTGTGGGACGAACAAGAGTTGGGCAAAAAAATCAAGGTATTT. Its translation: CALWDEQELGKKIKVF. J is TRGJP and V is TRGV9. There are 16 residues in the CDR3. Per the germline V gene, CDR1 is GITISATS and CDR2 is ISYDGTV (reference sequence). The trim removed 4 bases at V and 4 bases at J, leaving 4 bases unmatched.

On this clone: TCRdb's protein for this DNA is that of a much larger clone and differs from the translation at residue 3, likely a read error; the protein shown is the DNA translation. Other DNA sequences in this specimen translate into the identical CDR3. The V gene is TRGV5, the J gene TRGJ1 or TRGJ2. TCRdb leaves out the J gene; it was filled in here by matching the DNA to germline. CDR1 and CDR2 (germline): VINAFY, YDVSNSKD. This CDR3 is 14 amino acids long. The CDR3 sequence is CAAWDRPGYYKKLF. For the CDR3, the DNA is TGTGCCGCCTGGGACAGGCCGGGGTATTATAAGAAACTCTTT.

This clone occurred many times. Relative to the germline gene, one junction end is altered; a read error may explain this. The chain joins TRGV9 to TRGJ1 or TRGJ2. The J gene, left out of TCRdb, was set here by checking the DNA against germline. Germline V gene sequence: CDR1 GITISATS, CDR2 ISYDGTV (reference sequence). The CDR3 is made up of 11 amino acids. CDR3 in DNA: TGTGCCTTATGGGATCACTATAAGAAACTCTTT. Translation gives CALWDHYKKLF.

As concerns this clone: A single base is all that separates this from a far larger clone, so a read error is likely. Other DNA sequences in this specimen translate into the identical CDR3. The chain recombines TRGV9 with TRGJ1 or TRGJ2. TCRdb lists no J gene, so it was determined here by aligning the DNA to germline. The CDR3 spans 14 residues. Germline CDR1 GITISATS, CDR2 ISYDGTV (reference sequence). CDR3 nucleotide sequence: TGTGCCTTGTGGGAGGTCCAGCCGTATTACAAGAAACTCTTT. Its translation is CALWEVQPYYKKLF.

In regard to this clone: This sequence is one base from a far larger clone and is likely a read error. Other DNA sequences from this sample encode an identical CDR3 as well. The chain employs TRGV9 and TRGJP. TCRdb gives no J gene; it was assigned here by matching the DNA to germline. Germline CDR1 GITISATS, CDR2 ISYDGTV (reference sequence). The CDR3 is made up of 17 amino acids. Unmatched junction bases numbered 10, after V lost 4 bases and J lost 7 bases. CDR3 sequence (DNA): TGTGCCTTGTGGGAAGTCCCAACCGAGTTGGGCAAAAAAATCAAGGTATTT. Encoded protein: CALWEVPTELGKKIKVF.

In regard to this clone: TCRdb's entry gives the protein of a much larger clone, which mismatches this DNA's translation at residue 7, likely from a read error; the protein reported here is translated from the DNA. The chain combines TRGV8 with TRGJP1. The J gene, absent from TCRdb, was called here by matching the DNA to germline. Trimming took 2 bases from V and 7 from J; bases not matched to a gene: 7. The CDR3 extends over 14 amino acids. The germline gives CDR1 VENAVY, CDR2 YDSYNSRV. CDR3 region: CATWDKESGWFKIF. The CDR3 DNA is TGTGCCACCTGGGATAAGGAAAGTGGTTGGTTCAAGATATTT.

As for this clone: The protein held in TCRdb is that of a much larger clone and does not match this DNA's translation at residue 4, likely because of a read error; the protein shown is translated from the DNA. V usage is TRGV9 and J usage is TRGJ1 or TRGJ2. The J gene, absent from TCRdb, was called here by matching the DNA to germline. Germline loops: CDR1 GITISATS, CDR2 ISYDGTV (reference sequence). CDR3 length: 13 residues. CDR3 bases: TGTGCCTTGCGGGACCTTGGGGGTTATAAGAAACTCTTT. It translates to CALRDLGGYKKLF.

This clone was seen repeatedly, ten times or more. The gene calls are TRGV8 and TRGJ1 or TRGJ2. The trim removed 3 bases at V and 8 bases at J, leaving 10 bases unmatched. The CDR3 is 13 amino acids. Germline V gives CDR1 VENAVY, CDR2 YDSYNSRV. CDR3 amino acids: CATWDALRDKKLF. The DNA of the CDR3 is TGTGCCACCTGGGATGCCCTAAGGGATAAGAAACTCTTT.

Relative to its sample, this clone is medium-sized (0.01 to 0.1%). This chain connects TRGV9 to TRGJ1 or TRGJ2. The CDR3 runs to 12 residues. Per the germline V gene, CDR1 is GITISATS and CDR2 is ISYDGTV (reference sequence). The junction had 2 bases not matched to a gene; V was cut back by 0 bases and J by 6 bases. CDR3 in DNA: TGTGCCTTGTGGGAGGTGGGTTATAAGAAACTCTTT. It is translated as CALWEVGYKKLF.

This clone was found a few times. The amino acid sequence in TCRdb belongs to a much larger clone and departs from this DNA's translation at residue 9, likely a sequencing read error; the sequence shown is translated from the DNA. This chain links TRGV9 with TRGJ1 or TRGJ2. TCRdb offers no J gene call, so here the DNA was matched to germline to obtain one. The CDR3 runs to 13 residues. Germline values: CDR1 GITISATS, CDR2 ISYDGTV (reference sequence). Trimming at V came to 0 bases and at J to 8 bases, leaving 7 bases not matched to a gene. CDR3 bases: TGTGCCTTGTGGGAGGTGCAACGTCATAAGAAACTCTTT. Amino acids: CALWEVQRHKKLF.

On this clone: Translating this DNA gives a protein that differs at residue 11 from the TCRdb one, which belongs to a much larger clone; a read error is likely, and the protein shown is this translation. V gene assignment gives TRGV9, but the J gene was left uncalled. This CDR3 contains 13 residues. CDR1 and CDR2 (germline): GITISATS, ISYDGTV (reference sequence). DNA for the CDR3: TGTGCCTTGTGGGAGGGCACTGGTTGGTTCGAGATATTT. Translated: CALWEGTGWFEIF.

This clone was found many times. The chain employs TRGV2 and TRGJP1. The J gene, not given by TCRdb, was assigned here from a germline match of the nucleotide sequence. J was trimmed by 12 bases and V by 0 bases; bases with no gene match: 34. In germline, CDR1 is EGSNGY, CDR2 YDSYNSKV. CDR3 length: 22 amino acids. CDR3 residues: CATWDGHGAQSGSRGGHRFKIF. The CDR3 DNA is TGTGCCACCTGGGACGGGCACGGAGCACAATCAGGATCAAGGGGTGGTCATAGGTTCAAGATATTT.

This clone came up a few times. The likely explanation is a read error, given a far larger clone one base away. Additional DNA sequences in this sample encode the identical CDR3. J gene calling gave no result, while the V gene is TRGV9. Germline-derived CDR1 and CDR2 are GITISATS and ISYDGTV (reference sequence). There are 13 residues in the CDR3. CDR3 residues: CALWEIFYYKKLF. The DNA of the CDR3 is TGTGCCTTGTGGGAGATTTTTTATTATAAGAAACTTTTT.

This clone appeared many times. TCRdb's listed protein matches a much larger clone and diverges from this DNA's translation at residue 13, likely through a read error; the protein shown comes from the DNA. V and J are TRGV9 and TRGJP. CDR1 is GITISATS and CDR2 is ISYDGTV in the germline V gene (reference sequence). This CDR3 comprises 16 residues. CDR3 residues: CALWEIRELGKKVKVF. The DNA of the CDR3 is TGTGCCTTGTGGGAGATTCGAGAGTTGGGCAAAAAAGTCAAGGTATTT.

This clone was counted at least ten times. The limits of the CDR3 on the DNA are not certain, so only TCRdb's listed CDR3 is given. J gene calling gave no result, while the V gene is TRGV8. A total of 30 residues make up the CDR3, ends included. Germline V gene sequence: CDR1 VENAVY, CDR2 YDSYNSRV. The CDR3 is CATWPFIIRNSLAVEQHLLSQVSIGRIQHF.

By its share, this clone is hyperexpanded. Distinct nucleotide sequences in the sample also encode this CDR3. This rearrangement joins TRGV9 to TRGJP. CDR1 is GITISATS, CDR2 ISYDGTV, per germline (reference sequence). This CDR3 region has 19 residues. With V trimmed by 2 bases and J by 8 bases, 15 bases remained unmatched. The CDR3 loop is CALWEAISSSQLGKKIKVF. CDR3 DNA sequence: TGTGCCTTGTGGGAGGCCATCTCTTCCTCGCAGTTGGGCAAAAAAATCAAGGTATTT.

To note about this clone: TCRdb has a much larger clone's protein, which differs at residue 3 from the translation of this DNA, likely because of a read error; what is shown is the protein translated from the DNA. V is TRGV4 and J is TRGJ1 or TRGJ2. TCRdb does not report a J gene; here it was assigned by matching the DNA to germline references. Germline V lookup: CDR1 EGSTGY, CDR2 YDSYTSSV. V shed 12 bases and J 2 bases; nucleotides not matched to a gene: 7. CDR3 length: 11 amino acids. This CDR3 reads CAARYYYKKLF. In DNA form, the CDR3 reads TGTGCCGCCCGTTATTATTATAAGAAACTCTTT.

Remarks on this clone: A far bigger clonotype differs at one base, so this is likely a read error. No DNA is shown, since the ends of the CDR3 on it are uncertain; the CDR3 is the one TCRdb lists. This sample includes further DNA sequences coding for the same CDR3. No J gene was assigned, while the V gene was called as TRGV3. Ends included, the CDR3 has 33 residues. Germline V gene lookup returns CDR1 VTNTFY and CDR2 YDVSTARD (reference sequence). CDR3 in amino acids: CATWDSRSLIIRNSLAVEQHLLSQVSIGRIQHF.

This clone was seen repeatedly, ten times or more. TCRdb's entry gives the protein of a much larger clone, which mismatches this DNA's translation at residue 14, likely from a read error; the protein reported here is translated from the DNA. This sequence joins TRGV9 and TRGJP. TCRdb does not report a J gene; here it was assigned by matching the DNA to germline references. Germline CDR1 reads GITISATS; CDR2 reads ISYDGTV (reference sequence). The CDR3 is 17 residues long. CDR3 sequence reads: CALWEVSGELGKKTKVF. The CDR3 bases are TGTGCCTTGTGGGAGGTTTCTGGAGAGTTGGGCAAAAAAACCAAGGTATTT.

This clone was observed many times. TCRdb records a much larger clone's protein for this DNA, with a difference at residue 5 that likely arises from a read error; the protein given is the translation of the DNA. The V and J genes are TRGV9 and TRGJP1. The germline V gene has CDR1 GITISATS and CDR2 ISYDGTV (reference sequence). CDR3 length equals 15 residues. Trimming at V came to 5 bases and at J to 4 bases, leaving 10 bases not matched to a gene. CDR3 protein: CALWGALGTGWFKIF. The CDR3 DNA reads TGTGCCTTGTGGGGGGCCCTCGGCACTGGTTGGTTCAAGATATTT.

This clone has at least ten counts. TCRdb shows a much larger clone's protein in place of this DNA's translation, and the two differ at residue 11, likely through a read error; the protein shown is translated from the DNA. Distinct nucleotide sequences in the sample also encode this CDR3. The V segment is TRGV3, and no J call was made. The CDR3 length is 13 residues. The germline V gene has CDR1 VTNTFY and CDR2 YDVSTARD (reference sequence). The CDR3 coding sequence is TGTGCCACCTGGGACTCCCCCTATTATAAGGAACTCTTT. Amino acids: CATWDSPYYKELF.

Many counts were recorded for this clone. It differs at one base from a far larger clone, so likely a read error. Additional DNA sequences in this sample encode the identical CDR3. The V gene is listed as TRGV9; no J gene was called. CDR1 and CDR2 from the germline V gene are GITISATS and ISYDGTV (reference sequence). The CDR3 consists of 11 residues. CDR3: CALWDYSKKLF. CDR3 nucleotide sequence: TGTGCCTTGTGGGATTACTCGAAGAAACTCTTC.